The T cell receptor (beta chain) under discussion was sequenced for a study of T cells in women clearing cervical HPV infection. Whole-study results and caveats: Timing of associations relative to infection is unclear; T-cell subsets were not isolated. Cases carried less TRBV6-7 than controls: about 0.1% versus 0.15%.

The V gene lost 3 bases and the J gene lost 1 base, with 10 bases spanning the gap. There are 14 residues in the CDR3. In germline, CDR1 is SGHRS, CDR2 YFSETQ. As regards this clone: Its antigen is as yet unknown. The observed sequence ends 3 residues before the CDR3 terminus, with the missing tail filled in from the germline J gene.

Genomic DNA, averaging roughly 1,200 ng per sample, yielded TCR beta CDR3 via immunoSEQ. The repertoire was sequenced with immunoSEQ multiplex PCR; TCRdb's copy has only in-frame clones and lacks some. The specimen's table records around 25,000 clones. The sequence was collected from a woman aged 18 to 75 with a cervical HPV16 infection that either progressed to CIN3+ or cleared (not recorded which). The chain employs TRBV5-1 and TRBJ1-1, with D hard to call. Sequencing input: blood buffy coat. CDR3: CASSSIIANTEAFF. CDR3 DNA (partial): TGCGCCAGCAGCTCCATCATAGCGAACACTGAA.